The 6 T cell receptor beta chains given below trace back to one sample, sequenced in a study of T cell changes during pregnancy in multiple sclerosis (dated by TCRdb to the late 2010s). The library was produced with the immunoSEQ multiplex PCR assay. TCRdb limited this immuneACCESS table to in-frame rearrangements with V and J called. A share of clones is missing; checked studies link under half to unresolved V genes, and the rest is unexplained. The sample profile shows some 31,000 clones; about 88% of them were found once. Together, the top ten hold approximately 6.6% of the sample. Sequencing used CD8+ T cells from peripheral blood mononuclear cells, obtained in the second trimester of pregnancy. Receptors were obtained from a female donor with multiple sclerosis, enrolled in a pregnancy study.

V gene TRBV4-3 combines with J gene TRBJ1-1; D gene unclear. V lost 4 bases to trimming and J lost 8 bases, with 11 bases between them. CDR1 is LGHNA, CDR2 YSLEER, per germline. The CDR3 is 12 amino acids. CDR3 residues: CASSLRGSEAFF. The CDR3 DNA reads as TGCGCCAGCAGCCTTAGAGGATCCGAAGCTTTCTTT.

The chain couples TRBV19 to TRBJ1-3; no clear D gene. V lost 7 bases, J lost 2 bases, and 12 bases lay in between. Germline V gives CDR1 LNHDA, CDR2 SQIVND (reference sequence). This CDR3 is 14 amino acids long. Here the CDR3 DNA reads TGTGCCAGTACCCCATTGGAGACTGGAAACACCATATATTTT. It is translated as CASTPLETGNTIYF.

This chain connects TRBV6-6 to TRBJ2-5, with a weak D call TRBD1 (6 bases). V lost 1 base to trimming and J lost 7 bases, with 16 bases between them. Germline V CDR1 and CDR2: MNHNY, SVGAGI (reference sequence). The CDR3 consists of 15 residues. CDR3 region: CASSYLKDSPGTQYF. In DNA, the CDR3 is TGTGCCAGCAGTTACTTGAAGGACAGCCCTGGGACCCAGTACTTC.

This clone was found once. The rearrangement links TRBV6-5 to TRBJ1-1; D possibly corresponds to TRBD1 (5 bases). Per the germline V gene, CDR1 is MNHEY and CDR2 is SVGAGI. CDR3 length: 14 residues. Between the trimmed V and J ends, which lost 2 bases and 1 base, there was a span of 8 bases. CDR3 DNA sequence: TGTGCCAGCAGTTACACCGGGGGGAACACTGAAGCTTTCTTT. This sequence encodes CASSYTGGNTEAFF.

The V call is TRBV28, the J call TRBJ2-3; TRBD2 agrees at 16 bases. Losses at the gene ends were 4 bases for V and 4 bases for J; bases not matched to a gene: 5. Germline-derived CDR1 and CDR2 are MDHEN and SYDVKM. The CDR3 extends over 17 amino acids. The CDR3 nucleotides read TGTGCCAGCAGTTCCCTGGGACTAGCGGGAGGGCCAGATACGCAGTATTTT. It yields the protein CASSSLGLAGGPDTQYF.

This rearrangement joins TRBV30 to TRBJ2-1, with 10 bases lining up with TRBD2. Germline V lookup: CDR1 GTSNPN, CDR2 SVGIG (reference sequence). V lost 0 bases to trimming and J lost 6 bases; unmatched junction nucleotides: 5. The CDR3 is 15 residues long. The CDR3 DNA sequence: TGTGCCTGGAGTGTAGGGCTAGCGGGAGTCAATGAGCAGTTCTTC. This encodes CAWSVGLAGVNEQFF.